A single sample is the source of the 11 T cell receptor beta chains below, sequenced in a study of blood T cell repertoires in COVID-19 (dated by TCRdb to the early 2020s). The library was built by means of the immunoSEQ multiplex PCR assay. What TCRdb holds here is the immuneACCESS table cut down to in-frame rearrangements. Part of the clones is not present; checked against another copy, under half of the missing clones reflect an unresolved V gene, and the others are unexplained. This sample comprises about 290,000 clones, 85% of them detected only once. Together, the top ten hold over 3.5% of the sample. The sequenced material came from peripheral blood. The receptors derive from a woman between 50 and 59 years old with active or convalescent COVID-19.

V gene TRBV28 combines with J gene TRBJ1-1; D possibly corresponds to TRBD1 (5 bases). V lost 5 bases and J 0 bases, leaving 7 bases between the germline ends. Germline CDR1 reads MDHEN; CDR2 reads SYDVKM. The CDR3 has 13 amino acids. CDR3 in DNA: TGTGCCAGCAGTCCGACAGTGAACACTGAAGCTTTCTTT. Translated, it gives CASSPTVNTEAFF.

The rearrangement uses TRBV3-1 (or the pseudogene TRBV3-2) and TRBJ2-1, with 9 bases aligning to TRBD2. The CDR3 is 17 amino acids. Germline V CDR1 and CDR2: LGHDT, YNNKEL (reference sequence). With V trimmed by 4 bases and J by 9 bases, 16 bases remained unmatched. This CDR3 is CASSPLLRGRASLEQFF. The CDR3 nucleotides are TGTGCCAGCAGCCCTCTCCTCCGCGGGAGGGCTTCTCTTGAGCAGTTCTTC.

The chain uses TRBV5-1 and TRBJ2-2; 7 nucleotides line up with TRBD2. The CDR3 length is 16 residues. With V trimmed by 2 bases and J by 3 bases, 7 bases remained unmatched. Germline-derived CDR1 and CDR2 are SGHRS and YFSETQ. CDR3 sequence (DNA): TGCGCCAGCAGCTTAGTCCCCGGGGGGTACACCGGGGAGCTGTTTTTT. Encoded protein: CASSLVPGGYTGELFF.

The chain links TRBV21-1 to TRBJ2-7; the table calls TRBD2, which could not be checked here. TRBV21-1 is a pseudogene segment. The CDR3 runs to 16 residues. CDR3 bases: TGTGCCAGCAGCCCCTACCGTGGGAGAGAGTTCTACGAGCAGTACTTC. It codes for CASSPYRGREFYEQYF.

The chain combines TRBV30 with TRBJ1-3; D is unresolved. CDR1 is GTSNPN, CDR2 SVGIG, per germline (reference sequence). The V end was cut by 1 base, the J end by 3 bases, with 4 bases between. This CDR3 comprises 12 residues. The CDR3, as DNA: TGTGCCTGGAGTGAACTTGGAAACACCATATATTTT. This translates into CAWSELGNTIYF. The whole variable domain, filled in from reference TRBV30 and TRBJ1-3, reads SQTIHQWPATLVQPVGSPLSLECTVEGTSNPNLYWYRQAAGRGLQLLFYSVGIGQISSEVPQNLSASRPQDRQFILSSKKLLLSDSGFYLCAWSELGNTIYFGEGSWLTVV.

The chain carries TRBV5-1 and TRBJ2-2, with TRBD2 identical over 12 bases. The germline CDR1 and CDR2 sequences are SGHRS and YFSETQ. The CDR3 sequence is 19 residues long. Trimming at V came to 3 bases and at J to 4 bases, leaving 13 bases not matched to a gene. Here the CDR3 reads CASSSSVSSGRASTGELFF. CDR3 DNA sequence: TGCGCCAGCAGCTCAAGCGTATCTAGCGGGAGGGCCAGCACCGGGGAGCTGTTTTTT.

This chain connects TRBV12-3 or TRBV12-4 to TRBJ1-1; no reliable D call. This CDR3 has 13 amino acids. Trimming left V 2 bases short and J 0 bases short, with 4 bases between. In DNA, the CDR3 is TGTGCCAGCAGTTTACAGATGAACACTGAAGCTTTCTTT. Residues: CASSLQMNTEAFF.

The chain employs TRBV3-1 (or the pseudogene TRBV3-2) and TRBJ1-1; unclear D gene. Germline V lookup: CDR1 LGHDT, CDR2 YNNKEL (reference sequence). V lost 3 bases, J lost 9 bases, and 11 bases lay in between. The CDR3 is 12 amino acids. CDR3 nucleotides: TGTGCCAGCAGCCAGAGGAGTGAACAAGCTTTCTTT. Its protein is CASSQRSEQAFF.

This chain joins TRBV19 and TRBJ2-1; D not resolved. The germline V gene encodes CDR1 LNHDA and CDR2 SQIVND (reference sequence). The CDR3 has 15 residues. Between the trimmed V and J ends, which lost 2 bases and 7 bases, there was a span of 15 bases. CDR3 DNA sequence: TGTGCCAGTAGTATATCAGAGAGTTGGGCAAATGAGCAGTTCTTC. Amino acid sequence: CASSISESWANEQFF.

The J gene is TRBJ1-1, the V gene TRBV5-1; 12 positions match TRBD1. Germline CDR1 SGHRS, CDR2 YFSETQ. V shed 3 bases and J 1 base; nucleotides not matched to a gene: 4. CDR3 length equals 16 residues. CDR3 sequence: CASSSGQGATNTEAFF. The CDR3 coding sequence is TGCGCCAGCAGCTCGGGACAGGGGGCCACGAACACTGAAGCTTTCTTT.

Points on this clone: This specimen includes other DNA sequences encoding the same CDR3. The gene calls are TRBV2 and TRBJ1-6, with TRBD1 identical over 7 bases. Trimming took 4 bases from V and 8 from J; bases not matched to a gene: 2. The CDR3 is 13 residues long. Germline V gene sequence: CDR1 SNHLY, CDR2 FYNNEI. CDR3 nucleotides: TGTGCCAGCAGTGGGACAGGTGATTCACCCCTCCACTTT. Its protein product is CASSGTGDSPLHF.